Given below is one TCR beta chain in context. Its antigen is unknown. This record belongs to a study of cytomegalovirus exposure and HLA in healthy donors. CDR3 length equals 16 residues. CDR1 and CDR2 from the germline V gene are SGHAT and FQNNGV. V lost 1 base and J lost 6; bases outside the gene matches: 9. General study findings and limits: Cytomegalovirus association was assigned to over 150 TCR beta chains. Further analysis, carried out later, found HLA-associated TCR beta chains more clonally expanded than equally common other chains.

Primers: 60 Vbeta forward and 13 Jbeta reverse. The method was immunoSEQ multiplex PCR; TCRdb's version includes in-frame clones alone and lacks a portion of them. This sample has approximately 210,000 clones, with 70% to 80% found just once. The TCR sequence derives from a male donor in good health and CMV-seropositive. V gene TRBV11-2 combines with J gene TRBJ1-5, with 7 bases matching TRBD1. Input material: PBMCs. The CDR3 protein is CASSLGWKGAGQPQHF. For the CDR3, the DNA is TGTGCCAGCAGCTTAGGGTGGAAGGGGGCGGGTCAGCCCCAGCATTTT.